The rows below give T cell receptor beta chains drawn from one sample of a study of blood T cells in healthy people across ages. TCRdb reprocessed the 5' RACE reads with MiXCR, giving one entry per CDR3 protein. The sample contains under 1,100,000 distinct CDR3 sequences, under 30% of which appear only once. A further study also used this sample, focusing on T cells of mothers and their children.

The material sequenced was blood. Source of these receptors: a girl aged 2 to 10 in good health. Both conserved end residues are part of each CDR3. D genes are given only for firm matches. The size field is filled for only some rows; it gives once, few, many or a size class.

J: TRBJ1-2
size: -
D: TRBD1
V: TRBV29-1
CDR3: CSVGTTGAAGGGYTF
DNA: TGCAGCGTTGGGACTACAGGGGCCGCGGGGGGTGGCTACACCTTC

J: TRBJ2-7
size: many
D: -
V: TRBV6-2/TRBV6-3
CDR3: CASSYGHLYYEQYF
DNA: TGTGCCAGCAGTTACGGACACCTTTACTACGAGCAGTACTTC

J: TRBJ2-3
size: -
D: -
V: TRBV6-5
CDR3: CASRPDRSRTDTQYF
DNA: TGTGCCAGCAGACCCGACAGAAGTCGCACAGATACGCAGTATTTT

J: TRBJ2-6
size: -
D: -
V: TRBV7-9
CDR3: CASSYTSSGANVLTF
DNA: TGTGCCAGCAGTTACACGAGCTCTGGGGCCAACGTCCTGACTTTC

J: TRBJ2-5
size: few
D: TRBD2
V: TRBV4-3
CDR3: CASSQDLGAGEETQYF
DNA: TGCGCCAGCAGCCAAGATCTTGGGGCGGGGGAAGAGACCCAGTACTTC

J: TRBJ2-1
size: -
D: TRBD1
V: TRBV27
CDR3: CASSLLSDRGLNEQFF
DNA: TGTGCCAGCAGTTTATTGTCGGACAGGGGGCTGAATGAGCAGTTCTTC

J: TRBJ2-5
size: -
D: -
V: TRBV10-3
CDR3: CAISELDQETQYF
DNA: TGTGCCATCAGTGAGTTGGACCAAGAGACCCAGTACTTC

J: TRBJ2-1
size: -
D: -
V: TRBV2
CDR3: CASSEGQTNNEQFF
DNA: TGTGCCAGCAGTGAAGGACAGACCAACAATGAGCAGTTCTTC

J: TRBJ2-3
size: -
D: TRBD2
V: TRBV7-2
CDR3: CASSLRLAGVGDTQYF
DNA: TGTGCCAGCAGCTTACGACTAGCGGGAGTAGGAGATACGCAGTATTTT

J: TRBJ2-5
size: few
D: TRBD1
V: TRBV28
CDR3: CASSLLMGDRGVETQYF
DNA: TGTGCCAGCAGTTTACTTATGGGTGACAGGGGAGTTGAGACCCAGTACTTC

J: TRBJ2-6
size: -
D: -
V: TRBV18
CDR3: CASSEGIVYSGANVLTF
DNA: TGTGCCAGCTCCGAAGGCATAGTATACTCTGGGGCCAACGTCCTGACTTTC

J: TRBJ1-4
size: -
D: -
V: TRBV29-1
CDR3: CSVRVLATTNEKLFF
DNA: TGCAGCGTAAGAGTGTTGGCGACAACTAATGAAAAACTGTTTTTT

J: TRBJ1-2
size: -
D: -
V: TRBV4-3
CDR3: CASSHDKDIPNYGYTF
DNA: TGCGCCAGCAGTCACGATAAGGACATCCCTAACTATGGCTACACCTTC

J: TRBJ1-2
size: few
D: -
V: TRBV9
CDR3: CASSVGGAGDGYTF
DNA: TGTGCCAGCAGCGTAGGTGGGGCAGGAGATGGCTACACCTTC